This T cell receptor (beta chain) stems from a study of cytomegalovirus exposure and HLA in healthy donors. Whole-study findings and limits: Cytomegalovirus status, reportedly, was diagnosed with high specificity and sensitivity by the classifier. V segments that were indistinguishable, TRBV6-2 and TRBV6-3 among them, were omitted from analysis.

It was with 60 Vbeta and 13 Jbeta primers that the PCR ran. TCRdb's table, derived via immunoSEQ multiplex PCR, lists solely in-frame clones and lacks some. The table includes some 180,000 clones, 82% detected once. This clone appeared once. The antigen is undetermined. This CDR3 is built from 14 residues. Per the germline V gene, CDR1 is SEHNR and CDR2 is FQNEAQ (reference sequence). V was clipped by 4 bases and J by 2 bases, with 11 bases between them. This clonotype originated in a man aged 40-49 years in good health and CMV-seronegative. The specimen sequenced was PBMCs. The chain is built from TRBV7-9 and TRBJ2-5; weak D call: TRBD2 (6 bases). The CDR3 spells CASSSSSVQETQYF. DNA for the CDR3: TGTGCCAGCAGCTCTTCTAGCGTTCAAGAGACCCAGTACTTC.